The 30 T cell receptor beta chains below all came from one sample that was sequenced in a study of beta chain features in type 1 diabetes. The entirety of the isolated RNA underwent reverse transcription, so expressed TCRB transcripts were sequenced. Sequencing used immunoSEQ multiplex PCR; TCRdb keeps in-frame clones, though not all of them. The sample has over 700,000 clones; about 17% are singletons. Sequencing was performed on naive CD4+ T cells from blood. The receptors derive from a woman aged 18-29 years in good health.

This chain uses TRBV9 with TRBJ2-7; the D gene is possibly TRBD1 (5 bases). The CDR3 contains 14 residues. V dropped 0 bases and J dropped 1 base, with 8 bases sitting between them. Germline assignment: CDR1 SGDLS and CDR2 YYNGEE. In DNA, the CDR3 is TGTGCCAGCAGCGTAGCAGGGATTTCCTACGAGCAGTACTTC. Protein product: CASSVAGISYEQYF. Variable domain in full (rest from reference TRBV9 and TRBJ2-7): DSGVTQTPKHLITATGQRVTLRCSPRSGDLSVYWYQQSLDQGLQFLIQYYNGEERAKGNILERFSAQQFPDLHSELNLSSLELGDSALYFCASSVAGISYEQYFGPGTRLTVT.

The rearrangement links TRBV7-9 to TRBJ2-7; TRBD2 might be the D (5 bases). The germline V gene encodes CDR1 SEHNR and CDR2 FQNEAQ (reference sequence). The CDR3 runs 15 residues. V was cut by 5 bases and J by 3 bases, with 17 bases left in between. CDR3 loop: CASSPNRLTFYEQYF. DNA for the CDR3: TGTGCCAGCAGCCCTAACCGACTAACGTTCTACGAGCAGTACTTC.

V is TRBV5-1 and J is TRBJ2-3; TRBD1 matches 10 bases. This CDR3 contains 15 residues. Germline V gene sequence: CDR1 SGHRS, CDR2 YFSETQ. V dropped 4 bases and J dropped 4; count of bases not matched to a gene: 6. Here the CDR3 reads CASSPGQGRSDTQYF. In DNA form, the CDR3 reads TGCGCCAGCAGCCCGGGACAGGGGAGATCAGATACGCAGTATTTT.

This clone was counted only a few times. The chain joins TRBV10-2 to TRBJ2-1; a weak D match, TRBD1 (7 bases). CDR1 and CDR2 from the germline V gene are WSHSY and SAAADI. This CDR3 has 14 residues. With 4 bases removed from V and 3 bases from J, the gap between germline ends came to 10 bases. CDR3: CASSGQGLYNEQFF. In nucleotides, the CDR3 is TGCGCCAGCAGTGGACAGGGACTCTACAATGAGCAGTTCTTC.

This clone turned up a few times. The junction shows a germline mismatch at one end, possibly a read error. The V and J genes are TRBV27 and TRBJ1-1; no clear D. CDR3 length: 13 residues. The germline V gene encodes CDR1 MNHEY and CDR2 SMNVEV (reference sequence). CDR3 nucleotides: TGTGCCAGCAGTTTTAAGGTGAACAGTGAAGCTTTCTTT. This translates into CASSFKVNSEAFF.

This chain connects TRBV6-6 to TRBJ1-2; no reliable D call. V was clipped by 8 bases and J by 4 bases, with 14 bases between them. The CDR3 length is 13 residues. Germline V lookup: CDR1 MNHNY, CDR2 SVGAGI (reference sequence). Written as DNA, the CDR3 is TGTGCCAGCGTCTCGGACGCCCTCTATGGCTACACCTTC. It translates to CASVSDALYGYTF.

The chain employs TRBV2 and TRBJ2-1, with D possibly matching TRBD2 (6 bases). Germline CDR1 SNHLY, CDR2 FYNNEI. This CDR3 is built from 15 residues. Deletions cut 2 bases from V and 9 bases from J, with 17 bases between. CDR3 DNA sequence: TGTGCCAGCAGTGAAATGACTAGGGCCTTGGGTGAGCAGTTCTTC. Translated: CASSEMTRALGEQFF.

This clone has a handful of counts. Other DNA variants within this sample encode the same CDR3. The chain uses TRBV5-4 and TRBJ1-5, with D possibly TRBD1 on 6 matching bases. Germline CDR1 is SGHNT and CDR2 is YYREEE (reference sequence). Trimming left V 0 bases short and J 7 bases short, with 8 bases between. CDR3 length equals 13 residues. The CDR3 region has the DNA TGTGCCAGCAGCTTGGACAGGGCGCAGCCCCAGCATTTT. It is translated as CASSLDRAQPQHF.

This clone was found a few times. V gene TRBV18 combines with J gene TRBJ1-6; D gene unclear. Trimming left V 1 base short and J 11 bases short, with 9 bases between. Germline V CDR1 and CDR2: KGHSH, LQKENI. This CDR3 is 13 amino acids long. The CDR3 region has the DNA TGTGCCAGCTCACCACAGGGAAATGCACCCCTCCACTTT. This gives the protein CASSPQGNAPLHF.

This clone was observed a handful of times. Other DNA variants within this sample encode the same CDR3. V gene TRBV7-3 combines with J gene TRBJ2-1; 7 bases are a match to TRBD2. The junction had 3 bases not matched to a gene; V was cut back by 5 bases and J by 2 bases. There are 14 residues in the CDR3. Germline CDR1 is SGHTA and CDR2 is FQGTGA. CDR3 sequence (DNA): TGTGCCAGCAGCCCCGGACTAGCCTACAATGAGCAGTTCTTC. Its protein product is CASSPGLAYNEQFF.

This clone was counted a single time. J is TRBJ2-3 and V is TRBV18, with unresolved D. V was shortened by 4 bases and J by 2 bases, with 7 bases between the two germline ends. CDR3 size: 13 residues. Per the germline V gene, CDR1 is KGHSH and CDR2 is LQKENI. CDR3 region: CASSQIVTDTQYF. The CDR3 DNA sequence: TGTGCCAGCTCACAAATCGTCACAGATACGCAGTATTTT.

This clone was observed a few times. This chain links TRBV29-1 with TRBJ1-1; 9 bases fit TRBD1. Per germline, CDR1 SQVTM and CDR2 ANQGSEA. J lost 7 bases, V lost 7 bases, and 10 bases had no gene match. CDR3 length: 13 residues. The CDR3 region is CSGEGTGSFEAFF. CDR3 coding DNA: TGCAGCGGAGAGGGGACAGGGTCTTTTGAAGCTTTCTTT.

This clone occurred a few times. V usage is TRBV7-3 and J usage is TRBJ2-6; D unresolved. Germline V lookup: CDR1 SGHTA, CDR2 FQGTGA. The CDR3 has 14 amino acids. V was trimmed by 4 bases and J by 4 bases, leaving 8 bases between them. The CDR3 DNA sequence: TGTGCCAGCAGCTGGGGTTCCGGGGCCAACGTCCTGACTTTC. It translates to CASSWGSGANVLTF.

V is TRBV28 and J is TRBJ1-1; D possibly corresponds to TRBD1 (5 bases). This CDR3 spans 14 amino acids. Trimming pared 10 bases from V and 2 bases from J, leaving 17 bases between. Germline lookup yields CDR1 MDHEN and CDR2 SYDVKM. The CDR3 sequence is CATWGALPNTEAFF. CDR3 nucleotide sequence: TGTGCCACCTGGGGCGCGTTACCAAACACTGAAGCTTTCTTT.

V and J are TRBV7-2 and TRBJ2-4, with a possible D match to TRBD2 (5 bases). Trimming removed 5 bases at V and 0 bases at J, with 14 bases between. The germline gives CDR1 SGHTA, CDR2 FQGNSA. The CDR3 sequence is 16 residues long. CDR3 coding DNA: TGTGCCAGCAGCAGACTAAGCCTGCTAGCCAAAAACATTCAGTACTTC. It translates to CASSRLSLLAKNIQYF.

This clone was detected a few times. V and J are TRBV5-4 and TRBJ2-7, with 13 bases identical to TRBD2. This CDR3 is built from 17 residues. Trimming at V came to 4 bases and at J to 0 bases, leaving 7 bases not matched to a gene. CDR1 SGHNT and CDR2 YYREEE come from the germline V gene (reference sequence). CDR3 sequence: CASSQGGTSGTSYEQYF. The DNA of the CDR3 is TGTGCCAGCAGCCAGGGAGGGACTAGCGGGACCTCCTACGAGCAGTACTTC.

This chain links TRBV14 with TRBJ2-1; tentatively, D is TRBD1 (6 bases). The CDR3 loop spans 11 amino acids. Trimming took off 8 bases at V and 9 bases at J, with 11 bases between the two ends. Per germline, CDR1 SGHDN and CDR2 FVKESK. The CDR3 nucleotides are TGTGCCAGCGGCCTAGGGGGTGAGCAGTTCTTC. This gives the protein CASGLGGEQFF.

The genes are TRBV5-4 and TRBJ2-5; D is uncertain. The V end was cut by 1 base, the J end by 5 bases, with 12 bases between. Germline V lookup: CDR1 SGHNT, CDR2 YYREEE (reference sequence). This CDR3 has 14 amino acids. The CDR3 spells CASSLSVEVETQYF. In DNA, the CDR3 is TGTGCCAGCAGCTTGTCGGTAGAGGTCGAGACCCAGTACTTC.

There are a few counts of this clone. V gene TRBV6-1 combines with J gene TRBJ2-5; D unresolved. Germline CDR1 is MNHNS and CDR2 is SASEGT. CDR3 length: 15 residues. V was trimmed by 4 bases and J by 2 bases, leaving 14 bases between them. In DNA form, the CDR3 reads TGTGCCAGCAGTGGGTCCCTCGGACGGCAAGAGACCCAGTACTTC. It specifies CASSGSLGRQETQYF.

This clone occurred a few times. The chain combines TRBV19 with TRBJ1-2; tentative D call: TRBD1 (5 bases). The CDR3 is 14 residues long. Germline V gene data show CDR1 as LNHDA and CDR2 as SQIVND (reference sequence). The V end was cut by 5 bases, the J end by 7 bases, with 17 bases between. The DNA of the CDR3 is TGTGCCAGTAGTTCTCTGCAAGGGGAGAGTGGCTACACCTTC. As protein: CASSSLQGESGYTF.

This clone was seen a handful of times. Other DNA sequences within the sample encode an identical CDR3. This chain links TRBV2 with TRBJ2-5, with a tentative D call TRBD1 (6 bases). In germline, CDR1 is SNHLY, CDR2 FYNNEI. The V gene lost 6 bases and the J gene lost 1 base, with 9 bases spanning the gap. The CDR3 totals 13 residues. The CDR3 DNA reads as TGTGCCAGCAGGGGACAACCCCAAGAGACCCAGTACTTC. Encoded protein: CASRGQPQETQYF.

The rearrangement links TRBV6-5 to TRBJ1-4; D is possibly TRBD1 (5 bases). V gave up 0 bases and J gave up 10 bases, with 9 bases separating them. The CDR3 extends over 13 amino acids. Germline assignment: CDR1 MNHEY and CDR2 SVGAGI. The CDR3 DNA reads as TGTGCCAGCAGTTACTCTGAGAGGGGAAAACTGTTTTTT. Amino acid sequence: CASSYSERGKLFF.

This clone occurred a few times. V usage is TRBV28 and J usage is TRBJ2-2; D not resolved. Germline CDR1 MDHEN, CDR2 SYDVKM. With 6 bases removed from V and 3 bases from J, the gap between germline ends came to 8 bases. The CDR3 runs to 13 residues. The chain's CDR3 is CASSKGDTGELFF. The CDR3 bases are TGTGCCAGCAGCAAGGGTGACACCGGGGAGCTGTTTTTT.

The chain joins TRBV6-1 to TRBJ1-1, with no clear D. The V gene lost 9 bases and the J gene lost 3 bases, with 14 bases spanning the gap. The CDR3 consists of 13 residues. Germline V gene data show CDR1 as MNHNS and CDR2 as SASEGT. CDR3 loop: CASMEVPYTEAFF. The CDR3 DNA sequence: TGTGCCAGTATGGAGGTCCCGTACACTGAAGCTTTCTTT.

The sample holds a few counts of this clone. The chain carries TRBV28 and TRBJ2-4; D is possibly TRBD1 (7 bases). This CDR3 comprises 14 residues. The ends were cut back, 6 bases at V and 8 bases at J, with 17 bases in the middle. Germline V gives CDR1 MDHEN, CDR2 SYDVKM. CDR3 region: CASSAGQLRYIQYF. As DNA, the CDR3 is TGTGCCAGCAGCGCGGGACAGCTAAGGTACATTCAGTACTTC. Together with reference TRBV28 and TRBJ2-4, the CDR3 gives the full variable domain: DVKVTQSSRYLVKRTGEKVFLECVQDMDHENMFWYRQDPGLGLRLIYFSYDVKMKEKGDIPEGYSVSREKKERFSLILESASTNQTSMYLCASSAGQLRYIQYFGAGTRLSVL.

The gene calls are TRBV6-1 and TRBJ1-5; D remains unclear. Germline V gene data show CDR1 as MNHNS and CDR2 as SASEGT. V lost 6 bases and J lost 5, with 11 bases in between. This CDR3 comprises 13 residues. CDR3 sequence: CASRIGQYQPQHF. In nucleotides, the CDR3 is TGTGCCAGCAGGATCGGCCAGTATCAGCCCCAGCATTTT.

Comments on this clone: At the DNA level, this CDR3 is encoded by other sequences in the same sample as well. The chain couples TRBV20-1 to TRBJ2-5, with D unresolved. Trimming took off 5 bases at V and 5 bases at J, with 6 bases between the two ends. CDR3 length: 10 residues. Per the germline V gene, CDR1 is DFQATT and CDR2 is SNEGSKA (reference sequence). The CDR3 loop is CSALEETQYF. CDR3 nucleotides: TGCAGTGCTTTGGAGGAGACCCAGTACTTC.

The chain carries TRBV28 and TRBJ1-5; possible D gene TRBD1, 5 bases. V gave up 7 bases and J gave up 0 bases, with 16 bases separating them. Germline loops: CDR1 MDHEN, CDR2 SYDVKM. CDR3 length: 16 residues. Here the CDR3 reads CASTLGWGISNQPQHF. The CDR3 DNA is TGTGCCAGCACCCTCGGGTGGGGGATTAGCAATCAGCCCCAGCATTTT.

The rearrangement uses TRBV28 and TRBJ1-1; TRBD1 is a possible D gene (6 bases). CDR3 length equals 14 residues. CDR1 and CDR2 (germline): MDHEN, SYDVKM. Trimming took off 5 bases at V and 0 bases at J, with 10 bases between the two ends. In nucleotides, the CDR3 is TGTGCCAGCAGTGTAGGGGGAATGAACACTGAAGCTTTCTTT. Protein product: CASSVGGMNTEAFF.

This clone has just a few counts. The chain combines TRBV4-2 with TRBJ2-1; D is ambiguous. The V and J ends lost 1 base and 5 bases respectively, with 6 bases between them. Germline V CDR1 and CDR2: LGHNA, YNFKEQ. This CDR3 spans 13 amino acids. The CDR3: CASSQVLDNEQFF. The CDR3 DNA reads TGTGCCAGCAGCCAAGTGCTAGACAATGAGCAGTTCTTC.